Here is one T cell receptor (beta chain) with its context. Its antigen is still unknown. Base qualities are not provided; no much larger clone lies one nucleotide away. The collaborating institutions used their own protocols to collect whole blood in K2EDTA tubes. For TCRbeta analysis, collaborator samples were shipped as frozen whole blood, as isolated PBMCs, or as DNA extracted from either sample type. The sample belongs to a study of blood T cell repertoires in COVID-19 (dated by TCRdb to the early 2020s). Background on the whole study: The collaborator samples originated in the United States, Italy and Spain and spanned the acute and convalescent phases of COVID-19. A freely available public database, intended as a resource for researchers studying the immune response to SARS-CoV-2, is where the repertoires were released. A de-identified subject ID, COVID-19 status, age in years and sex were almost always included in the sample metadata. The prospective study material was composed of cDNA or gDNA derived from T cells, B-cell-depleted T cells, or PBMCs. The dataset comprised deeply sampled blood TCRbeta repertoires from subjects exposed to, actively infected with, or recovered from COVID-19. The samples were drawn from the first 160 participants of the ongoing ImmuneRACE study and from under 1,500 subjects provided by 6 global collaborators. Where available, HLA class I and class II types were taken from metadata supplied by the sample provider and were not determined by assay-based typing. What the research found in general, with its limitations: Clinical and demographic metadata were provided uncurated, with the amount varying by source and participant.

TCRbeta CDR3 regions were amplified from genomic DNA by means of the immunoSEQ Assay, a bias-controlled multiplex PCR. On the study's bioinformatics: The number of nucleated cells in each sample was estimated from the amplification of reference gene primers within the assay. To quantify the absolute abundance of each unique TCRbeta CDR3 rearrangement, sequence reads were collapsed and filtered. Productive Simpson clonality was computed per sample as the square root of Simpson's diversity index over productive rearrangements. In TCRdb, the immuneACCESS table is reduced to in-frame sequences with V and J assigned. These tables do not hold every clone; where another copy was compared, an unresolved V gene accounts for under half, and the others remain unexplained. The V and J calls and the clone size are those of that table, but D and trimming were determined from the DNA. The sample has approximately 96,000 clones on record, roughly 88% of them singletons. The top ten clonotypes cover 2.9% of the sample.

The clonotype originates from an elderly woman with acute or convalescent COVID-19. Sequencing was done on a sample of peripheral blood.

The bases read TGTGCCAGCAGACAGGGATATCAGCCCCAGCATTTT. Protein translation: CASRQGYQPQHF. Rearrangement joined TRBV12-3 or TRBV12-4 to TRBJ1-5; the D segment could be TRBD1, given 6 matching bases. From the cysteine through the phenylalanine, the CDR3 covers 12 amino acids. Only CDR3 DNA is held: 36 bases, read in frame from base 1. At the junction V is shortened by 6 bases and J by 5 bases, with 8 bases in between.